Described below is a single T cell receptor (beta chain) sequence and its context. Its antigen is currently not known. No much larger clone is present one base from it, and per-base qualities are unavailable. The source of the sample is a study of graft-versus-host responses after intestinal transplantation (dated by TCRdb to 2020 to 2023). Turning to the overall study: The transplants that recipients got were multivisceral, liver-intestinal, or isolated intestinal. All recipients received anti-thymocyte globulin induction followed by maintenance tacrolimus and steroids for 3 to 4 years. After intestinal transplantation, graft-versus-host and host-versus-graft alloreactive T cell clones in the graft, circulation and bone marrow were tracked using bulk TCR-beta CDR3 sequencing. Alloreactive clones were identified by sequencing pre-transplant mixed lymphocyte reaction products and comparing them with unstimulated pre-transplant donor and recipient T cells. The cohort enrolled approximately 24 intestinal transplant recipients including one retransplant, and a few patients lacking pretransplant specimens were excluded. Donor T cell macrochimerism was defined as a peak of at least 4% donor T cells among recipient peripheral blood mononuclear cells. Samples from a few later patients were sequenced in-house on an Illumina MiSeq with MiXCR processing rather than by the commercial service. The investigation overall reported the following: GvH clones turned up in recipient bone marrow, with some appearing earlier in ileal mucosa or blood, a pattern consistent with an intestinal mucosal origin. Peak levels of circulating GvH clones were associated with declines in HvG clones early after transplant. In the allografts of patients with donor T cell macrochimerism, GvH to HvG T cell clonal ratios were high. The conclusions were limited by the relatively low number and heterogeneity of the intestinal transplant patients.

The time point label for this specimen denotes: cells obtained before transplantation from donor or recipient. CD3+CD4+ and CD3+CD8+ populations were FACS-sorted from unstimulated pre-transplant donor and recipient cells taken from spleen or lymph nodes. CDR1 and CDR2 (SGHTA, FQGNSA) derive from the germline V gene. From the cysteine through the phenylalanine, the CDR3 covers 12 amino acids. Only CDR3 DNA is held: 36 bases, read in frame from base 1. V is pared back by 2 bases and J by 10 bases, with 9 bases lying between the germline termini. Libraries were built with the immunoSEQ multiplex PCR assay. For most patients, genomic DNA was isolated using the Qiagen DNeasy Blood and Tissue Kit and was shipped frozen to Adaptive Biotechnologies for TCR sequencing. Adaptive Biotechnologies carried out high-throughput TCR-beta CDR3 sequencing of genomic DNA for most patients. On the study's bioinformatics: Adaptive's ImmunoSEQ software was the source of the TCR sequencing data for around 20 patients, while three other patients were processed with MiXCR and VDJtools. To correct CD4 versus CD8 sorting errors, sequences present in both subsets at a frequency ratio below 5:1 were removed. Because the origin of CDR3 nucleotide sequences shared between donor and recipient could not be assigned, those sequences were removed. At least 2-fold expansion over unstimulated cells and a minimum CFSE-low frequency of 0.002% (template counts) or 0.001% (read counts) were required for clones to be classified as alloreactive. Mappable clones were those detected in sequenced pre-transplant spleen, lymph node, or MLR CFSE-low populations of the donor or recipient. Cumulative frequency of alloreactive clones was calculated as a percentage of all sequences weighted by copy number. The source is immuneACCESS, and TCRdb retained only in-frame sequences with V and J called. Part of the clones is not carried over; for the studies checked, unresolved V genes explain less than half of this, and the remainder is unexplained. V and J calls and clone size are given by that table; D and trimming were obtained from the DNA. The sample profile shows 95,000 to 130,000 clones; approximately 90% of them were found once. Jointly, the top ten make up about 0.18% of the sample.

Sequenced here: unstimulated CD4+ T cells sorted from spleen or lymph node cells, sampled before intestinal transplant. This receptor was obtained from a human donor who received an intestinal transplant. The V and J genes are TRBV7-2 and TRBJ2-4; TRBD1 might be the D gene, on 5 matching bases. The CDR3 loop reads CASSLQGEIQYF. The sequenced DNA is TGTGCCAGCAGCTTACAGGGTGAGATTCAGTACTTC.